The 32 T cell receptor beta chains listed next were all sequenced from one sample in a study of somatic mutations in cytotoxic T cells in rheumatoid arthritis. Assay used: immunoSEQ multiplex PCR; TCRdb lists only in-frame clones, some missing. The data show more than 15,000 clones, less than 75% seen once. Sequenced input: CD8+ T cells sorted from blood. These receptors all come from a woman aged 55 to 70 in good health.

The gene calls are TRBV19 and TRBJ1-1; no definite D call. V was pared by 5 bases and J by 0 bases, with 13 bases between. The CDR3 length is 15 residues. Germline lookup yields CDR1 LNHDA and CDR2 SQIVND (reference sequence). This CDR3 is CASSRRGSLNTEAFF. DNA for the CDR3: TGTGCCAGTAGTCGGCGGGGAAGTCTGAACACTGAAGCTTTCTTT.

The CDR3 DNA reads as TGTGCCAGCAGTTGGGACAGTTCCCCCGTCGAGCAGTACTTC. Translated: CASSWDSSPVEQYF. This rearrangement joins TRBV6-6 to TRBJ2-7; TRBD1 agrees at 7 bases. The CDR3 spans 14 residues. From germline, CDR1 is MNHNY and CDR2 SVGAGI (reference sequence). With V trimmed by 4 bases and J by 6 bases, 9 bases remained unmatched.

V and J are TRBV9 and TRBJ2-5; tentative D call: TRBD2 (5 bases). The CDR3 contains 13 residues. The germline V gene has CDR1 SGDLS and CDR2 YYNGEE. V lost 1 base and J lost 5, with 9 bases in between. CDR3 region: CASSVTPGETQYF. CDR3 coding DNA: TGTGCCAGCAGCGTAACCCCGGGGGAGACCCAGTACTTC.

The chain joins TRBV27 to TRBJ2-7; D is perhaps TRBD2 (5 bases). The CDR3 runs to 14 residues. Germline CDR1 and CDR2: MNHEY and SMNVEV (reference sequence). V was pared by 4 bases and J by 2 bases, with 12 bases between. This CDR3 is CASSYASRAYEQYF. In DNA form, the CDR3 reads TGTGCCAGCAGTTATGCTAGCCGAGCCTACGAGCAGTACTTC.

This chain connects TRBV5-5 to TRBJ1-4; D gene uncertain. This CDR3 is built from 13 residues. With 0 bases removed from V and 11 bases from J, the gap between germline ends came to 11 bases. Germline V gene data show CDR1 as SGHKS and CDR2 as YYEKEE (reference sequence). The CDR3 sequence is CASSLGSPRKLFF. CDR3 in DNA: TGTGCCAGCAGCTTGGGCTCGCCTCGCAAACTGTTTTTT.

This rearrangement joins TRBV9 to TRBJ2-1; 9 positions agree with TRBD2. CDR3 length: 15 residues. Trimming at V came to 0 bases and at J to 6 bases, leaving 4 bases not matched to a gene. Germline CDR1 and CDR2: SGDLS and YYNGEE. The CDR3 spells CASSVVAGVGNEQFF. CDR3 coding DNA: TGTGCCAGCAGCGTAGTAGCGGGAGTGGGCAATGAGCAGTTCTTC. The full variable domain, in which reference TRBV9 and TRBJ2-1 provide the parts outside the CDR3, is DSGVTQTPKHLITATGQRVTLRCSPRSGDLSVYWYQQSLDQGLQFLIQYYNGEERAKGNILERFSAQQFPDLHSELNLSSLELGDSALYFCASSVVAGVGNEQFFGPGTRLTVL.

The rearrangement links TRBV27 to TRBJ1-1; D gene ambiguous. The ends were cut back, 3 bases at V and 4 bases at J, with 9 bases in the middle. The CDR3 spans 13 residues. From germline, CDR1 is MNHEY and CDR2 SMNVEV (reference sequence). CDR3 residues: CASSLWGRTEAFF. CDR3 bases: TGTGCCAGCAGTTTGTGGGGTCGCACTGAAGCTTTCTTT.

The V and J genes are TRBV5-1 and TRBJ2-7; possible D gene TRBD2, 5 bases. Germline assignment: CDR1 SGHRS and CDR2 YFSETQ. This CDR3 has 15 amino acids. V was cut by 4 bases and J by 0 bases, with 14 bases left in between. The CDR3 region has the DNA TGCGCCAGCAGCACGGCGACGGGGAGCTCCTACGAGCAGTACTTC. It encodes CASSTATGSSYEQYF.

V usage is TRBV27 and J usage is TRBJ1-1; D gene uncertain. This CDR3 has 13 residues. CDR1 is MNHEY, CDR2 SMNVEV, per germline (reference sequence). The ends were cut back, 3 bases at V and 3 bases at J, with 8 bases in the middle. This chain's CDR3 is CASSLSGDTEAFF. CDR3 bases: TGTGCCAGCAGTTTGTCCGGGGACACTGAAGCTTTCTTT.

The chain recombines TRBV12-5 with TRBJ1-6; D perhaps matches TRBD1 (5 bases). CDR3 size: 15 residues. The germline V and J ends were trimmed by 5 bases and 10 bases, with 18 bases remaining between them. The germline gives CDR1 LGHNT, CDR2 FRNRAP. The CDR3 here is CASGMPGGEGSPLHF. CDR3 coding DNA: TGTGCTAGTGGTATGCCGGGAGGGGAGGGGTCACCCCTCCACTTT.

J is TRBJ1-2 and V is TRBV9, with D tentatively TRBD1 (6 bases). Germline V gene sequence: CDR1 SGDLS, CDR2 YYNGEE. Trimming removed 3 bases from V and 5 bases from J, with 17 bases in between. The CDR3 loop spans 15 amino acids. CDR3 sequence reads: CASSGGHLYQYGYTF. CDR3 DNA sequence: TGTGCCAGCAGCGGGGGACACCTCTATCAATATGGCTACACCTTC.

This sequence joins TRBV7-9 and TRBJ2-7; no clear D. The CDR3 is 13 residues long. V was pared by 0 bases and J by 7 bases, with 10 bases between. CDR1 is SEHNR, CDR2 FQNEAQ, per germline (reference sequence). Here the CDR3 reads CASSLAQSTEQYF. DNA of the CDR3: TGTGCCAGCAGCTTAGCGCAAAGCACTGAGCAGTACTTC. Together with reference TRBV7-9 and TRBJ2-7, the CDR3 gives the full variable domain: DTGVSQNPRHKITKRGQNVTFRCDPISEHNRLYWYRQTLGQGPEFLTYFQNEAQLEKSRLLSDRFSAERPKGSFSTLEIQRTEQGDSAMYLCASSLAQSTEQYFGPGTRLTVT.

This chain joins TRBV27 and TRBJ1-1, with D perhaps TRBD1 (5 bases). The ends were cut back, 3 bases at V and 10 bases at J, with 18 bases in the middle. This CDR3 has 14 amino acids. CDR1 is MNHEY and CDR2 is SMNVEV in the germline V gene (reference sequence). The CDR3: CASSFTSGRLGAFF. CDR3 in DNA: TGTGCCAGCAGTTTTACTTCAGGGAGGCTTGGAGCTTTCTTT.

Concerning this clone: A read error may account for a junction end that differs from germline. The chain links TRBV2 to TRBJ1-2, with D tentatively TRBD1 (5 bases). In germline, CDR1 is SNHLY, CDR2 FYNNEI. This CDR3 has 10 amino acids. The CDR3 loop is CASSARDVYF. CDR3 coding DNA: TGTGCCAGCTCTGCGCGGGACGTCTACTTC.

To note about this clone: The germline gene is not matched at one end of the junction; a read error may be the cause. The chain has TRBV9 and TRBJ1-2; 8 bases fit TRBD1. This CDR3 is built from 12 residues. Per germline, CDR1 SGDLS and CDR2 YYNGEE. The CDR3 DNA reads TGTGCCAGCAGCGACGGGACAGGCAGCATGCTCTTC. This translates into CASSDGTGSMLF. The entire variable domain, with the rest obtained from reference TRBV9 and TRBJ1-2, is as follows: DSGVTQTPKHLITATGQRVTLRCSPRSGDLSVYWYQQSLDQGLQFLIQYYNGEERAKGNILERFSAQQFPDLHSELNLSSLELGDSALYFCASSDGTGSMLFGSGTRLTVV.

Only a few counts were recorded for this clone. The chain couples TRBV6-6 to TRBJ1-1; D remains unclear. The CDR3 runs to 12 residues. The V end was cut by 8 bases, the J end by 12 bases, with 19 bases between. Per the germline V gene, CDR1 is MNHNY and CDR2 is SVGAGI (reference sequence). The CDR3 DNA reads as TGTGCCAGCGGGTCGCGGGAGGGAAAAACTTTCTTT. It is translated as CASGSREGKTFF.

This chain connects TRBV21-1 to TRBJ2-1; the DNA was not compared with TRBD1, the D call given in the table. TRBV21-1 is described as a pseudogene. The CDR3 is made up of 16 amino acids. Here the CDR3 DNA reads TGTGCCAGCAGCAAAGCGATCAGGACACAAGACAATGAGCAGTTCTTC. Translated, it gives CASSKAIRTQDNEQFF.

The chain is built from TRBV13 and TRBJ1-2; D is ambiguous. Deletions cut 5 bases from V and 2 bases from J, with 24 bases between. The germline V gene has CDR1 PRHDT and CDR2 FYEKMQ (reference sequence). The length of the CDR3 is 18 residues. CDR3 region: CASSPPRGSENINYGYTF. The CDR3 coding sequence is TGTGCCAGCAGCCCACCCCGCGGATCCGAAAATATCAACTATGGCTACACCTTC.

The CDR3 sequence: CASKSLPGPSLNTGELFF. The CDR3 bases are TGTGCCAGCAAATCCCTGCCAGGGCCCTCATTGAACACCGGGGAGCTGTTTTTT. This sequence joins TRBV28 and TRBJ2-2; tentatively, D is TRBD1 (5 bases). The CDR3 has 18 amino acids. Trimming left V 7 bases short and J 1 base short, with 22 bases between. CDR1 is MDHEN and CDR2 is SYDVKM in the germline V gene.

This clone was detected only a few times. The chain employs TRBV7-8 and TRBJ1-1; maybe TRBD1 (6 bases). This CDR3 contains 13 residues. Per germline, CDR1 SGHVS and CDR2 FQNEAQ. The V gene lost 5 bases and the J gene lost 6 bases, with 13 bases spanning the gap. The CDR3 nucleotides are TGTGCCAGCAGCCCAGGACAGCGCGCTGAAGCTTTCTTT. It codes for CASSPGQRAEAFF.

This clone showed up just a few times. The chain uses TRBV2 and TRBJ2-1; possible D gene TRBD1, 6 bases. V lost 5 bases and J 11 bases, leaving 7 bases between the germline ends. The CDR3 is 10 residues long. Per germline, CDR1 SNHLY and CDR2 FYNNEI. The CDR3 reads CASSWGQQFF. The CDR3 nucleotides are TGTGCCAGCAGTTGGGGGCAGCAGTTCTTC.

This chain joins TRBV9 and TRBJ1-1; no clear D gene. V lost 0 bases and J lost 4, with 4 bases in between. CDR1 is SGDLS and CDR2 is YYNGEE in the germline V gene. The CDR3 has 12 amino acids. As DNA, the CDR3 is TGTGCCAGCAGCGTAGGGGGCACTGAAGCTTTCTTT. This sequence encodes CASSVGGTEAFF.

The CDR3, as DNA: TGCGCCAGCAGCCTAGACACCCGGGAGACCAATGAGCAGTTCTTC. This encodes CASSLDTRETNEQFF. The chain uses TRBV5-1 and TRBJ2-1, with D possibly TRBD2 on 6 matching bases. Germline V gives CDR1 SGHRS, CDR2 YFSETQ. The CDR3 runs 15 residues. V was clipped by 4 bases and J by 6 bases, with 17 bases between them.

This chain joins TRBV5-6 and TRBJ2-7; weak D call: TRBD1 (8 bases). CDR1 SGHDT and CDR2 YYEEEE come from the germline V gene. V dropped 5 bases and J dropped 2 bases, with 14 bases sitting between them. The CDR3 loop spans 14 amino acids. DNA for the CDR3: TGTGCCAGCAGAATACAGGGGGGGACCTACGAGCAGTACTTC. Residues: CASRIQGGTYEQYF.

The chain is built from TRBV9 and TRBJ2-1; 8 positions match TRBD2. Per germline, CDR1 SGDLS and CDR2 YYNGEE. CDR3 length equals 17 residues. V shed 3 bases and J 5 bases; nucleotides not matched to a gene: 13. CDR3 loop: CASSAPAGGGGDNEQFF. In nucleotides, the CDR3 is TGTGCCAGCAGCGCCCCGGCGGGAGGAGGGGGAGACAATGAGCAGTTCTTC.

This clone was recorded a few times. This sequence joins TRBV10-1 and TRBJ2-1; D perhaps matches TRBD2 (5 bases). The CDR3 is 17 residues long. Trimming left V 4 bases short and J 4 bases short, with 20 bases between. CDR1 and CDR2 (germline): WNHNN, SYGVQD (reference sequence). CDR3 DNA sequence: TGCGCCAGCAGTGGAGCTAGCCGGTCCCATAATTACAATGAGCAGTTCTTC. Its protein is CASSGASRSHNYNEQFF.

This chain links TRBV2 with TRBJ2-1; tentatively, D is TRBD2 (6 bases). The germline V gene has CDR1 SNHLY and CDR2 FYNNEI. This CDR3 has 14 amino acids. V lost 6 bases to trimming and J lost 0 bases, with 9 bases between them. The DNA for the CDR3 is TGTGCCAGCAGGGAGGGCTACTCCTACAATGAGCAGTTCTTC. Encoded protein: CASREGYSYNEQFF.

CDR3 amino acids: CASSQGPTGGGGYTF. The CDR3 DNA sequence: TGCGCCAGCAGCCAAGGCCCAACAGGCGGGGGAGGCTACACCTTC. The chain uses TRBV4-1 and TRBJ1-2; a weak D match, TRBD1 (5 bases). The germline V gene encodes CDR1 MGHRA and CDR2 YSYEKL. The ends were cut back, 1 base at V and 8 bases at J, with 17 bases in the middle. The CDR3 totals 15 residues.

The gene calls are TRBV4-1 and TRBJ1-6; TRBD1 is a possible D gene (6 bases). This CDR3 spans 13 amino acids. The ends were cut back, 3 bases at V and 8 bases at J, with 8 bases in the middle. The V gene's germline CDR1 is MGHRA and CDR2 YSYEKL. The CDR3 loop reads CASSQDSYSPLHF. The CDR3 DNA sequence: TGCGCCAGCAGCCAGGACAGTTATTCACCCCTCCACTTT.

V usage is TRBV7-9 and J usage is TRBJ1-1; TRBD1 matches at 11 bases. The CDR3 covers 16 residues. Germline V lookup: CDR1 SEHNR, CDR2 FQNEAQ (reference sequence). Trimming cost V 1 base and J 4 bases; bases outside gene matches: 5. CDR3 protein: CASSLGTGGASTEAFF. In nucleotides, the CDR3 is TGTGCCAGCAGCTTAGGGACAGGGGGCGCATCCACTGAAGCTTTCTTT.

The chain combines TRBV19 with TRBJ2-1, with D possibly matching TRBD1 (5 bases). Germline CDR1 is LNHDA and CDR2 is SQIVND (reference sequence). The CDR3 has 12 amino acids. The V gene lost 4 bases and the J gene lost 7 bases, with 8 bases spanning the gap. The CDR3 spells CASSRAGNEQFF. The CDR3 bases are TGTGCCAGTAGTAGGGCAGGGAATGAGCAGTTCTTC. The whole variable domain, remainder taken from reference TRBV19 and TRBJ2-1, is DGGITQSPKYLFRKEGQNVTLSCEQNLNHDAMYWYRQDPGQGLRLIYYSQIVNDFQKGDIAEGYSVSREKKESFPLTVTSAQKNPTAFYLCASSRAGNEQFFGPGTRLTVL.

This clone was recorded a few times. This chain uses TRBV14 with TRBJ1-2; a weak D match, TRBD1 (6 bases). The germline V gene encodes CDR1 SGHDN and CDR2 FVKESK. V dropped 1 base and J dropped 4 bases, with 10 bases sitting between them. This CDR3 region has 14 residues. Here the CDR3 DNA reads TGTGCCAGCAGCCAAGGACAGGCTCGCTATGGCTACACCTTC. Translation gives CASSQGQARYGYTF.